These 5 T cell receptor beta chains were all obtained from the same sample, sequenced in a study of cytomegalovirus exposure and HLA in healthy donors. With 60 Vbeta and 13 Jbeta primers, the PCR was carried out. Repertoires were generated with immunoSEQ multiplex PCR, while TCRdb's copy carries only in-frame clones and drops some. Here the sample spans tens of thousands of clones, roughly 64% being singletons. The sequencing sample was made of PBMCs. The source is a man aged 25 to 45 in good health and CMV-seropositive.

V is TRBV19 and J is TRBJ1-5; 9 bases are shared with TRBD1. CDR3 length equals 15 residues. The germline CDR1 and CDR2 sequences are LNHDA and SQIVND (reference sequence). Trimming at V came to 6 bases and at J to 4 bases, leaving 7 bases not matched to a gene. As DNA, the CDR3 is TGTGCCAGTAGAGCCGGGACAGGGTTTAATCAGCCCCAGCATTTT. It is translated as CASRAGTGFNQPQHF.

The V and J genes are TRBV10-1 and TRBJ2-7, with TRBD2 matching 9 bases. The V segment lost 0 bases and the J segment 7 bases; nucleotides outside the gene matches: 7. This CDR3 is built from 15 residues. The germline gives CDR1 WNHNN, CDR2 SYGVQD (reference sequence). The CDR3 loop reads CASSESGGGAREQYF. For the CDR3, the DNA is TGCGCCAGCAGTGAGTCGGGCGGGGGGGCTCGGGAGCAGTACTTC.

A single count supports this clone. This chain uses TRBV6-1 with TRBJ1-2; 9 bases agree with TRBD1. Per germline, CDR1 MNHNS and CDR2 SASEGT. Trimming cost V 10 bases and J 3 bases; bases outside gene matches: 9. The CDR3 loop spans 14 amino acids. The CDR3 bases are TGTGCCACACAGGGGGCGAATCTCCACTATGGCTACACCTTC. This gives the protein CATQGANLHYGYTF.

V gene TRBV5-1 combines with J gene TRBJ1-2; 7 nucleotides align to TRBD1. After removal of 4 bases from V and 8 bases from J, the junction contained 14 bases not matched to a gene. This CDR3 is 15 amino acids long. The germline gives CDR1 SGHRS, CDR2 YFSETQ. Here the CDR3 DNA reads TGCGCCAGCAGCCCGCCGACAGGGAGCGGAATCGGCTACACCTTC. Amino acids: CASSPPTGSGIGYTF. The full variable domain, with the rest looked up from reference TRBV5-1 and TRBJ1-2, is KAGVTQTPRYLIKTRGQQVTLSCSPISGHRSVSWYQQTPGQGLQFLFEYFSETQRNKGNFPGRFSGRQFSNSRSEMNVSTLELGDSALYLCASSPPTGSGIGYTFGSGTRLTVV.

The rearrangement links TRBV15 to TRBJ2-5; maybe TRBD1 (7 bases). The CDR3 runs 16 residues. CDR1 and CDR2 from the germline V gene are LNHNV and YYDKDF (reference sequence). Trimming shortened V by 1 base and J by 6 bases, and 18 bases separated the two germline ends. This chain's CDR3 is CATSRATTGRLQTQYF. The CDR3 DNA sequence: TGTGCCACCAGCAGAGCTACGACAGGGAGGTTGCAGACCCAGTACTTC.